This T cell receptor (beta chain) was recorded in a study of cytomegalovirus exposure and HLA in healthy donors. Study at large: Some 80 million unique TCRs from HLA-typed donors were held in an early data release.

The ends lost 2 bases at V and 4 bases at J; junction bases unmatched: 3. From germline, CDR1 is SQVTM and CDR2 ANQGSEA. This CDR3 comprises 13 residues. In the case of this clone: Its target is unknown.

The PCR contained 60 Vbeta and 13 Jbeta primers. Original data processing: Around 10 million of the about 80 million unique TCR beta chains counted in a later analysis were shared. TCRdb's table, derived via immunoSEQ multiplex PCR, lists solely in-frame clones and lacks some. The V and J calls and clone size are taken from that table; D and trimming were inferred from the DNA. Of fewer than 200,000 clones in the sample, roughly 80% are singletons; the top ten hold roughly 2%. Study-level results: It was approximately 170 TCR beta chains that were listed as cytomegalovirus-associated.

The TCR sequence derives from a human donor in good health. Sequenced: PBMCs. This chain links TRBV29-1 with TRBJ1-1; the match to TRBD1 covers 8 bases. The CDR3 DNA is TGCAGCGTTGAAAGAGACAGGGGCACTGAAGCTTTCTTT. It encodes CSVERDRGTEAFF.